Listed below are T cell receptor beta chains from one sample, sequenced in a study of OX40 agonist ivuxolimab in advanced cancers. TCRdb's table, derived via immunoSEQ multiplex PCR, lists solely in-frame clones and lacks some. The sample consists of about 54,000 clones, less than 95% of them appearing once. The sequenced sample was CD4+ or CD8+ T cells sorted from blood, obtained in a trial of the OX40 agonist ivuxolimab. The receptors come from an adult with an advanced solid tumor such as melanoma, head and neck, liver or kidney cancer. Both conserved end residues are part of each CDR3. The D gene is left open where the match is weak. Clone size is given for some rows only: seen once, a few or many times, or a class if the clone is expanded.

V gene	clone size	J gene	D gene	CDR3 DNA	CDR3 protein
TRBV28	-	TRBJ2-6	TRBD1	TGTGCCAGCAGTTTTCGGGACAGGGGACCTTCTGGGGCCAACGTCCTGACTTTC	CASSFRDRGPSGANVLTF
TRBV5-5	-	TRBJ1-1	-	TGTGCCAGCAGCCCCTTTGTTGCAGGGCGGACTGAAGCTTTCTTT	CASSPFVAGRTEAFF
TRBV9	-	TRBJ2-3	-	TGTGCCAGCACTAGTCCTAGCACAGATACGCAGTATTTT	CASTSPSTDTQYF
TRBV16	-	TRBJ1-1	-	TGTGCCAGCAGCCAATCGGTCGGAGCTTGGGGGGCTTTCTTT	CASSQSVGAWGAFF
TRBV7-9	-	TRBJ2-7	TRBD2	TGTGCCAGCACTCAGGGAGGGATCCACGAGCAGTACTTC	CASTQGGIHEQYF
TRBV11-2	-	TRBJ1-2	-	TGTGCCAGCAGCTTACCGGTAGGGTCGGGCAGGAACTATGGCTACACCTTC	CASSLPVGSGRNYGYTF
TRBV29-1	once	TRBJ2-5	-	TGCAGCGTTCGGACCCGAAGTGAGACCCAGTACTTC	CSVRTRSETQYF
TRBV4-3	-	TRBJ2-7	-	TGCGCCAGCAGCCAAGAGGCAGGAAGCCTCTACGAGCAGTACTTC	CASSQEAGSLYEQYF
TRBV7-9	-	TRBJ2-7	-	TGTGCCAGCAGCTTAGGAGTTACCGTCCACGAGCAGTACTTC	CASSLGVTVHEQYF
TRBV12-5	few	TRBJ1-1	TRBD1	TGTGCTAGTGGTTTCTGGGACAGGAACACTGAAGCTTTCTTT	CASGFWDRNTEAFF
TRBV27	-	TRBJ1-1	-	TGTGCCAGCAGTTTGACAGCTAACACTGAAGCTTTCTTT	CASSLTANTEAFF
TRBV27	-	TRBJ1-1	-	TGTGCCAGCAGTTTATATGGGGCACCGGTGCCCATGAACACTGAAGCTTTCTTT	CASSLYGAPVPMNTEAFF
TRBV27	-	TRBJ2-3	-	TGTGCCAGCAGTCACAGAGATCATAGCACAGATACGCAGTATTTT	CASSHRDHSTDTQYF
TRBV9	-	TRBJ2-7	TRBD2	TGTGCCAGCAGCGTAGGGACTAGCGGGACCTACGAGCAGTACTTC	CASSVGTSGTYEQYF
TRBV19	-	TRBJ1-5	-	TGTGCCAGTAGTATAGGCGGTACTAGCTATCAGCCCCAGCATTTT	CASSIGGTSYQPQHF
TRBV2	once	TRBJ2-2	TRBD2	TGTGCCAGCACCCCGCGGGGGGCCATGGAGGGCGGGGAGCTGTTTTTT	CASTPRGAMEGGELFF
TRBV10-3	-	TRBJ2-7	-	TGTGCCATCATGGGCGCCGAAATGACGGGAGCCCGGTTAAACGAGCAGTACTTC	CAIMGAEMTGARLNEQYF